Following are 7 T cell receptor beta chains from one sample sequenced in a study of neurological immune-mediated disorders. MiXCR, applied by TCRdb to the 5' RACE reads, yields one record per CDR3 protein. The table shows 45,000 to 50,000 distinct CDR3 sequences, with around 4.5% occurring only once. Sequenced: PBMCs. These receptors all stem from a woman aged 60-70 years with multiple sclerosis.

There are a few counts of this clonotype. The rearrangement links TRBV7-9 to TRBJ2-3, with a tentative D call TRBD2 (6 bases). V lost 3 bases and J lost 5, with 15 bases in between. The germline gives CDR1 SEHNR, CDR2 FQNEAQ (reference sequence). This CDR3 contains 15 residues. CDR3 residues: CASSFTLGGLDTQYF. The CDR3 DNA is TGTGCCAGCAGCTTCACTCTCGGGGGTCTAGATACGCAGTATTTT.

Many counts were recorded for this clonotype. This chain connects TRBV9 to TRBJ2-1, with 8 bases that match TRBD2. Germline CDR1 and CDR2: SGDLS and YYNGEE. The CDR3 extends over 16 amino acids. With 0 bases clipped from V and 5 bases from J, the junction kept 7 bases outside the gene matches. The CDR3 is CASSVDPGGLDNEQFF. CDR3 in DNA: TGTGCCAGCAGCGTAGATCCGGGGGGGCTGGACAATGAGCAGTTCTTC.

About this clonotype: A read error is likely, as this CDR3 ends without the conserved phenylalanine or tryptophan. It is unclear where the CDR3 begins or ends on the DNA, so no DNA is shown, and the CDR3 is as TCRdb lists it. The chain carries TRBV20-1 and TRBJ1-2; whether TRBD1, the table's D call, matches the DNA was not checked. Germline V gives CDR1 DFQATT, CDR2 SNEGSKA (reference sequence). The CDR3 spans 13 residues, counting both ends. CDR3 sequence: CSAGDMENDGYTC.

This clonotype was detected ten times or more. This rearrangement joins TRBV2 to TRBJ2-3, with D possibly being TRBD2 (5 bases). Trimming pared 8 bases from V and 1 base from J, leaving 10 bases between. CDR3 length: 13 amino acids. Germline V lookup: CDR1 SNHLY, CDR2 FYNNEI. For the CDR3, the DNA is TGTGCCAGCTCGGTGGAGGGCACAGATACGCAGTATTTT. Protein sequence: CASSVEGTDTQYF.

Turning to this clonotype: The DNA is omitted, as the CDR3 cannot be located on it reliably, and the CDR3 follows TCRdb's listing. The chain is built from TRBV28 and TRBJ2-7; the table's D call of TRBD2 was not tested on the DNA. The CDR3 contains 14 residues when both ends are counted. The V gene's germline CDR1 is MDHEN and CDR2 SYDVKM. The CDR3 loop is CACSASDSSYEQYV.

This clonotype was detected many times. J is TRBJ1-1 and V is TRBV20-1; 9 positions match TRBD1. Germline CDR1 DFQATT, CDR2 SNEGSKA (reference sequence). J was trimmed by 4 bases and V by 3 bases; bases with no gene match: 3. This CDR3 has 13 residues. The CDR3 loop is CSARTGGITEAFF. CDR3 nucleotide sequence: TGCAGTGCTAGGACAGGGGGAATCACTGAAGCTTTCTTT.

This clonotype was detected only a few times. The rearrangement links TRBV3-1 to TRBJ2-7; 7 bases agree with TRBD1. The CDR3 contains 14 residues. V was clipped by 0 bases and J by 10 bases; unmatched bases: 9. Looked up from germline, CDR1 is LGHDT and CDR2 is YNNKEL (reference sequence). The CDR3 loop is CASSQEWDSSEQYF. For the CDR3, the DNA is TGTGCCAGCAGCCAAGAATGGGACAGCTCCGAACAGTACTTC.